What follows are 14 T cell receptor beta chains derived from one specimen sequenced in a study of shared clonotypes between healthy human individuals. Assay: immunoSEQ multiplex PCR; the TCRdb copy retains only in-frame clones and omits some. The sample shows 1.6 million or so clones, approximately 98.5% of them seen only once. Sequencing was done on a sample of naive CD4+ T cells sorted from blood. Subset noted: CD45RA+ positively selected. The receptors stem from a man younger than 45 in good health.

The chain combines TRBV5-1 with TRBJ2-5; possibly TRBD1 or TRBD2 for D (7 bases each). V was clipped by 3 bases and J by 5 bases, with 14 bases between them. In germline, CDR1 is SGHRS, CDR2 YFSETQ. This CDR3 is 14 amino acids long. Here the CDR3 DNA reads TGCGCCAGCAGCTCGACAGGGAGGGGGGAGACCCAGTACTTC. Its translation: CASSSTGRGETQYF.

The rearrangement uses TRBV12-5 and TRBJ2-5; 8 positions match TRBD1. CDR3 length: 16 amino acids. V shed 5 bases and J 5 bases; nucleotides not matched to a gene: 13. The V gene's germline CDR1 is LGHNT and CDR2 FRNRAP. CDR3 DNA: TGTGCTAGTGGTCCCTCAACAGGGGGAGCACCGGAGACCCAGTACTTC. Protein: CASGPSTGGAPETQYF. Complete variable domain (other parts from reference TRBV12-5 and TRBJ2-5): DARVTQTPRHKVTEMGQEVTMRCQPILGHNTVFWYRQTMMQGLELLAYFRNRAPLDDSGMPKDRFSAEMPDATLATLKIQPSEPRDSAVYFCASGPSTGGAPETQYFGPGTRLLVL.

The CDR3 region is CATLDRDYEQYF. The CDR3 DNA sequence: TGTGCCACCCTGGACAGGGACTACGAGCAGTACTTC. V and J are TRBV2 and TRBJ2-7; 8 positions agree with TRBD1. Germline CDR1 reads SNHLY; CDR2 reads FYNNEI. Germline trimming cut 10 bases from V and 3 bases from J; bases unmatched to any gene: 5. The CDR3 is 12 residues long.

The CDR3 spells CASSTTVEETQYF. The CDR3 DNA follows: TGCGCCAGCAGTACGACAGTAGAGGAGACCCAGTACTTC. The chain has TRBV5-1 and TRBJ2-5; possible D gene TRBD1, 5 bases. V was pared by 5 bases and J by 5 bases, with 13 bases between. This CDR3 contains 13 residues. Germline-derived CDR1 and CDR2 are SGHRS and YFSETQ.

CDR3 sequence reads: CASSPPAGTTNNEQFF. The CDR3 nucleotides are TGTGCCAGCTCACCGCCTGCTGGGACAACGAACAATGAGCAGTTCTTC. The V call is TRBV18, the J call TRBJ2-1; D perhaps matches TRBD1 (6 bases). Germline V gene data show CDR1 as KGHSH and CDR2 as LQKENI. Deletions cut 3 bases from V and 5 bases from J, with 17 bases between. This CDR3 has 16 residues.

This chain uses TRBV19 with TRBJ1-2; TRBD1 might be the D (5 bases). CDR3 length: 15 amino acids. Germline V gene lookup returns CDR1 LNHDA and CDR2 SQIVND (reference sequence). Trimming pared 3 bases from V and 6 bases from J, leaving 17 bases between. The CDR3: CASSIRPGVFNGYTF. CDR3 sequence (DNA): TGTGCCAGTAGTATCCGGCCGGGGGTATTCAATGGCTACACCTTC.

The rearrangement uses TRBV7-9 and TRBJ2-3, with D possibly being TRBD2 (5 bases). This CDR3 contains 14 residues. Trimming removed 2 bases at V and 2 bases at J, with 8 bases between. Germline CDR1 is SEHNR and CDR2 is FQNEAQ (reference sequence). In DNA, the CDR3 is TGTGCCAGCAGCTTATTCGGGGACACAGATACGCAGTATTTT. Its translation is CASSLFGDTDTQYF.

This clone was recorded once. The chain uses TRBV7-9 and TRBJ2-1; D call uncertain. The CDR3 has 15 amino acids. Trimming removed 0 bases from V and 3 bases from J, with 9 bases in between. Looked up from germline, CDR1 is SEHNR and CDR2 is FQNEAQ (reference sequence). In DNA, the CDR3 is TGTGCCAGCAGCTTAGCGTTAAGCGTCTACAATGAGCAGTTCTTC. Translating it yields CASSLALSVYNEQFF.

The chain has TRBV7-8 and TRBJ1-2; TRBD1 matches 7 bases. Germline values: CDR1 SGHVS, CDR2 FQNEAQ. J gave up 3 bases and V 3 bases, and 16 bases lay outside the gene matches. There are 18 residues in the CDR3. The CDR3, as DNA: TGTGCCAGCAGCTTGGGGACCAAACAGGGGACGAGGTACTATGGCTACACCTTC. Its translation is CASSLGTKQGTRYYGYTF. The full variable domain, rest sourced from reference TRBV7-8 and TRBJ1-2, is GAGVSQSPRYKVAKRGQDVALRCDPISGHVSLFWYQQALGQGPEFLTYFQNEAQLDKSGLPSDRFFAERPEGSVSTLKIQRTQQEDSAVYLCASSLGTKQGTRYYGYTFGSGTRLTVV.

The chain has TRBV7-9 and TRBJ1-3, with a possible D match to TRBD1 (5 bases). Looked up from germline, CDR1 is SEHNR and CDR2 is FQNEAQ (reference sequence). With 2 bases removed from V and 4 bases from J, the gap between germline ends came to 9 bases. This CDR3 spans 14 amino acids. The CDR3 here is CASSLTDTGNTIYF. The CDR3 region has the DNA TGTGCCAGCAGCTTAACGGACACGGGAAACACCATATATTTT.

The chain has TRBV18 and TRBJ2-6; no reliable D call. The CDR3 length is 15 residues. Trimming left V 2 bases short and J 0 bases short, with 5 bases between. Looked up from germline, CDR1 is KGHSH and CDR2 is LQKENI. Here the CDR3 reads CASSPVPSGANVLTF. Written as DNA, the CDR3 is TGTGCCAGCTCACCAGTTCCCTCTGGGGCCAACGTCCTGACTTTC.

This rearrangement joins TRBV28 to TRBJ2-2; D is unclear. V gave up 3 bases and J gave up 0 bases, with 8 bases separating them. The CDR3 loop spans 15 amino acids. Per germline, CDR1 MDHEN and CDR2 SYDVKM. The CDR3, as DNA: TGTGCCAGCAGTTTTTGGCAGTCGAACACCGGGGAGCTGTTTTTT. Its translation: CASSFWQSNTGELFF.

V is TRBV6-1 and J is TRBJ1-2, with D possibly being TRBD1 (5 bases). The V gene's germline CDR1 is MNHNS and CDR2 SASEGT. This CDR3 is 14 amino acids long. V was shortened by 7 bases and J by 0 bases, with 12 bases between the two germline ends. Here the CDR3 reads CASTRGTSNYGYTF. The CDR3 DNA is TGTGCCAGCACCCGGGGCACTTCTAACTATGGCTACACCTTC.

The chain couples TRBV7-9 to TRBJ1-1; a weak D match, TRBD1 (5 bases). Per germline, CDR1 SEHNR and CDR2 FQNEAQ (reference sequence). The length of the CDR3 is 13 residues. Trimming removed 6 bases from V and 5 bases from J, with 13 bases in between. CDR3 sequence: CASSSYEGTEAFF. For the CDR3, the DNA is TGTGCCAGCAGTTCCTATGAGGGGACTGAAGCTTTCTTT.